This TCR beta chain was sequenced during a study of CD8 T cells in ankylosing spondylitis. Findings and caveats of the study: Clones linked with disease were CD8+ and fairly uncommon in the peripheral blood.

This CDR3 is 15 amino acids long. With V trimmed by 4 bases and J by 5 bases, 8 bases remained unmatched. The germline CDR1 and CDR2 sequences are MNHNS and SASEGT. One entry per CDR3 protein, called by TCRdb with MiXCR from the 5' RACE reads. This sample has just over 350,000 distinct CDR3 sequences, with 20% found just once. About this clonotype itself: Its antigen is currently unknown.

Sequenced sample: blood, either unsorted or a sorted T cell fraction (not recorded which). This clonotype was obtained from a male donor with ankylosing spondylitis or in good health (not recorded which). The gene calls are TRBV6-1 and TRBJ2-7; 10 positions agree with TRBD1. This CDR3 is CASSVRDRGSHEQYF. CDR3 in DNA: TGTGCCAGCAGTGTCCGGGACAGGGGATCCCACGAGCAGTACTTC.